This paragraph covers one TCR beta chain sequence. As yet, its antigen is unknown. This sample is part of a study of spatial heterogeneity in lung cancer. For the study at large: The count of detected beta-chain sequences consistently exceeded that of alpha-chain sequences.

Notes on the study in general: It was found that expanded intratumoral alpha and beta TCR counts tracked tumor mutation counts.

Time point given: sample taken at primary tumor resection. Each TCR cDNA molecule carried a unique molecular identifier. TCRdb ran MiXCR on the 5' RACE reads and lists one entry per CDR3 protein. In the table there are about 380 distinct CDR3 sequences, approximately 15% of which are singletons. The CDR3 length is 14 residues. Trimming took 4 bases from V and 8 from J, leaving 16 bases between them. Germline-derived CDR1 and CDR2 are KGHDR and SFDVKD. The sequence derives from a male donor with early-stage non-small cell lung cancer. Sequenced material: lung tumor tissue, taken at surgery. V gene TRBV24-1 combines with J gene TRBJ1-2; D not certain. The CDR3 DNA reads TGTGCCACCAGTGACTGGACCGCCGAGGTGGGCTACACCTTC. Its translation: CATSDWTAEVGYTF.